This T cell receptor (beta chain) originates from a study of blood T cell repertoires in COVID-19. In the study overall: The samples span acute and convalescent COVID-19 from the United States, Italy and Spain.

Sequenced by immunoSEQ multiplex PCR; TCRdb stores in-frame clones only, minus some. The sample lists some 180,000 clones, around 87% occurring once. This CDR3 spans 14 amino acids. The germline CDR1 and CDR2 sequences are KGHSH and LQKENI. The V gene lost 6 bases and the J gene lost 4 bases, with 12 bases spanning the gap. Sequencing input: peripheral blood. V and J are TRBV18 and TRBJ1-4; the D gene is possibly TRBD1 (6 bases). This TCR was sampled from a man in his fifties with acute or convalescent COVID-19. This chain's CDR3 is CASSYTGFNEKLFF. For the CDR3, the DNA is TGTGCCAGCTCTTATACAGGGTTTAATGAAAAACTGTTTTTT.